Listed below are T cell receptor beta chains from one sample, sequenced in a study of CD8+ T cells in alopecia areata. TCRdb's table, derived via immunoSEQ multiplex PCR, lists solely in-frame clones and lacks some. The table has under 250,000 clones, about 60% seen once. The source was CD4+ T cells sorted from blood, collected at week 0. The source is a human donor with alopecia areata. The CDR3 runs from the conserved cysteine through the conserved F or W.

V,J,CDR3
TRBV10-3,TRBJ2-7,CAISELGTGGNEQYF
TRBV6-6,TRBJ2-1,CASRYLAGVSYNEQFF
TRBV27,TRBJ1-4,CASSLGIWEGEKLFF
TRBV9,TRBJ2-3,CASSVPGLAGAGDTQYF
TRBV2,TRBJ2-1,CASELAGHEQFF
TRBV29-1,TRBJ2-7,CSVDGTGPYEQYF
TRBV5-1,TRBJ2-5,CASSRVGETQYF
TRBV29-1,TRBJ1-2,CSVGQGDLGNYGYTF
TRBV4-1,TRBJ2-4,CASSQPMRNPRGKNIQYF
TRBV27,TRBJ2-7,CASSPLAGGRYEQYF
TRBV9,TRBJ2-5,CASSVLGVAAETQYF
TRBV6-5,TRBJ2-5,CASKFPGLETQYF